The 18 T cell receptor beta chains below were found in one sample sequenced in a study of blood T cell repertoires in COVID-19. TCRdb's copy holds only in-frame clones and misses some; the assay was immunoSEQ multiplex PCR. This sample has approximately 69,000 clones; about 70% occur once, and the top ten carry 22%. Sequencing was done on a sample of peripheral blood. The receptors here all came from a man in his sixties with acute or convalescent COVID-19.

The genes are TRBV18 and TRBJ2-5; 9 bases agree with TRBD1. The CDR3 has 14 amino acids. Germline V gene sequence: CDR1 KGHSH, CDR2 LQKENI. V was pared by 3 bases and J by 4 bases, with 3 bases of the junction left unmatched. CDR3 coding DNA: TGTGCCAGCTCACCGACAGGGGGTAGAGAGACCCAGTACTTC. This sequence encodes CASSPTGGRETQYF.

This clone was counted a single time. The chain joins TRBV13 to TRBJ2-3; perhaps TRBD2 as D (6 bases). Trimming stripped 3 bases from V and 2 bases from J, with 12 bases between. Germline-derived CDR1 and CDR2 are PRHDT and FYEKMQ (reference sequence). The CDR3 is 15 residues long. CDR3 protein: CASSFRRGTTDTQYF. In DNA form, the CDR3 reads TGTGCCAGCAGCTTCCGGAGGGGTACCACAGATACGCAGTATTTT.

V usage is TRBV28 and J usage is TRBJ1-1; D not resolved. CDR3 length: 18 residues. V was trimmed by 3 bases and J by 1 base, leaving 21 bases between them. In germline, CDR1 is MDHEN, CDR2 SYDVKM. CDR3 nucleotides: TGTGCCAGCAGTTTCGATGGGAGGGCCCCCGTGACGAACACTGAAGCTTTCTTT. Translating it yields CASSFDGRAPVTNTEAFF. The entire variable domain, with the rest obtained from reference TRBV28 and TRBJ1-1, is as follows: DVKVTQSSRYLVKRTGEKVFLECVQDMDHENMFWYRQDPGLGLRLIYFSYDVKMKEKGDIPEGYSVSREKKERFSLILESASTNQTSMYLCASSFDGRAPVTNTEAFFGQGTRLTVV.

This chain connects TRBV19 to TRBJ2-6; D possibly corresponds to TRBD2 (6 bases). V lost 8 bases and J 4 bases, leaving 15 bases between the germline ends. The CDR3 covers 15 residues. In germline, CDR1 is LNHDA, CDR2 SQIVND (reference sequence). CDR3 sequence: CASAPGDLGANVLTF. CDR3 DNA sequence: TGTGCCAGTGCCCCGGGGGATCTCGGGGCCAACGTCCTGACTTTC.

The chain couples TRBV7-3 to TRBJ2-3; TRBD2 agrees at 7 bases. In germline, CDR1 is SGHTA, CDR2 FQGTGA. V lost 2 bases to trimming and J lost 1 base; unmatched junction nucleotides: 3. The CDR3 sequence is 15 residues long. CDR3 nucleotide sequence: TGTGCCAGCAGCTTAGGCGGGGGTCGCACAGATACGCAGTATTTT. Protein sequence: CASSLGGGRTDTQYF.

The chain couples TRBV7-3 to TRBJ1-2; 8 nucleotides align to TRBD1. With 1 base clipped from V and 6 bases from J, the junction kept 7 bases outside the gene matches. This CDR3 is 15 amino acids long. Germline lookup yields CDR1 SGHTA and CDR2 FQGTGA. CDR3 in DNA: TGTGCCAGCAGCTTAAAGCCAGGGGGCGTCAATGGCTACACCTTC. This gives the protein CASSLKPGGVNGYTF. Full variable domain (missing parts from reference TRBV7-3 and TRBJ1-2): GAGVSQTPSNKVTEKGKYVELRCDPISGHTALYWYRQSLGQGPEFLIYFQGTGAADDSGLPNDRFFAVRPEGSVSTLKIQRTERGDSAVYLCASSLKPGGVNGYTFGSGTRLTVV.

This clone is a singleton in its sample. This sequence joins TRBV3-1 (or the pseudogene TRBV3-2) and TRBJ1-2; D gene uncertain. Per germline, CDR1 LGHDT and CDR2 YNNKEL (reference sequence). The length of the CDR3 is 13 residues. Trimming stripped 3 bases from V and 8 bases from J, with 13 bases between. CDR3 sequence (DNA): TGTGCCAGCAGCCATCAGGCCCCGGGGGGCTACACCTTC. Translated, it gives CASSHQAPGGYTF.

The chain links TRBV24-1 to TRBJ2-3, with D uncertain. V lost 3 bases and J 0 bases, leaving 9 bases between the germline ends. CDR3 length equals 15 residues. Per germline, CDR1 KGHDR and CDR2 SFDVKD. This CDR3 is CATSDAAYSTDTQYF. For the CDR3, the DNA is TGTGCCACCAGTGATGCGGCGTATAGCACAGATACGCAGTATTTT.

CDR3 nucleotides: TGTGCCAGCAGCTTACAGGGTGAAGCTTTCTTT. Its translation: CASSLQGEAFF. The chain links TRBV7-9 to TRBJ1-1; D might be TRBD1 (5 bases). This CDR3 comprises 11 residues. CDR1 and CDR2 from the germline V gene are SEHNR and FQNEAQ (reference sequence). V lost 2 bases and J 7 bases, leaving 5 bases between the germline ends. Variable domain in full (rest from reference TRBV7-9 and TRBJ1-1): DTGVSQNPRHKITKRGQNVTFRCDPISEHNRLYWYRQTLGQGPEFLTYFQNEAQLEKSRLLSDRFSAERPKGSFSTLEIQRTEQGDSAMYLCASSLQGEAFFGQGTRLTVV.

The chain carries TRBV12-3 or TRBV12-4 and TRBJ2-7; D is unresolved. This CDR3 region has 12 residues. Deletions cut 6 bases from V and 4 bases from J, with 10 bases between. The CDR3 region has the DNA TGTGCCAGCAGCCCAACAGCTTACGAGCAGTACTTC. It encodes CASSPTAYEQYF.

The chain is built from TRBV19 and TRBJ1-1; D is uncertain. The CDR3 runs to 15 residues. The V end was cut by 3 bases, the J end by 1 base, with 12 bases between. Germline loops: CDR1 LNHDA, CDR2 SQIVND (reference sequence). CDR3 in DNA: TGTGCCAGTAGTATTCCCTGGGGAGGGAACACTGAAGCTTTCTTT. This codes for CASSIPWGGNTEAFF.

This clone was picked up a small number of times. This rearrangement joins TRBV7-8 to TRBJ2-1, with 7 bases lining up with TRBD2. The CDR3 length is 19 residues. V lost 1 base, J lost 11 bases, and 23 bases stayed unmatched. Germline lookup yields CDR1 SGHVS and CDR2 FQNEAQ. The CDR3 spells CASSLGSLAARRSGRKQFF. The CDR3 nucleotides are TGTGCCAGCAGCTTAGGAAGTCTAGCGGCGCGCCGGTCGGGTAGGAAGCAGTTCTTC.

This clone was seen only a few times. The chain recombines TRBV7-2 with TRBJ1-2; D uncertain. The CDR3 loop spans 14 amino acids. Germline V gene sequence: CDR1 SGHTA, CDR2 FQGNSA. V lost 5 bases, J lost 4 bases, and 14 bases lay in between. CDR3 coding DNA: TGTGCCAGCAGCCTACGGGAGGGCCTCTATGGCTACACCTTC. The encoded protein is CASSLREGLYGYTF.

The rearrangement joins TRBV6-5 to TRBJ2-1; D ambiguous. CDR3 length: 11 amino acids. The V gene's germline CDR1 is MNHEY and CDR2 SVGAGI. V was pared by 8 bases and J by 5 bases, with 7 bases between. The CDR3 sequence is CASGPHNEQFF. CDR3 coding DNA: TGTGCCAGCGGCCCACACAATGAGCAGTTCTTC.

A single count supports this clone. The rearrangement uses TRBV14 and TRBJ2-3, with unresolved D. The CDR3 contains 13 residues. V lost 1 base and J 11 bases, leaving 13 bases between the germline ends. Per germline, CDR1 SGHDN and CDR2 FVKESK. CDR3 amino acids: CASSQVRVGGQYF. The CDR3 coding sequence is TGTGCCAGCAGCCAAGTACGAGTTGGTGGGCAGTATTTT.

The rearrangement links TRBV2 to TRBJ2-7, with unresolved D. The CDR3 runs to 13 residues. Germline V gives CDR1 SNHLY, CDR2 FYNNEI. Trimming left V 4 bases short and J 3 bases short, with 10 bases between. CDR3 nucleotides: TGTGCCAGCAGTGGACTTATCCTCTACGAGCAGTACTTC. It is translated as CASSGLILYEQYF.

The chain has TRBV24-1 and TRBJ2-3; 10 bases are shared with TRBD1. V was pared by 11 bases and J by 2 bases, with 9 bases of the junction left unmatched. The CDR3 runs 15 residues. Germline CDR1 is KGHDR and CDR2 is SFDVKD. In nucleotides, the CDR3 is TGTGCCAGTTCCCCCGGGACAGGGGCCACAGATACGCAGTATTTT. As protein: CASSPGTGATDTQYF.

This clone was observed a few times. This chain joins TRBV2 and TRBJ2-3; maybe TRBD1 (6 bases). Trimming stripped 8 bases from V and 5 bases from J, with 11 bases between. The CDR3 runs 12 residues. In germline, CDR1 is SNHLY, CDR2 FYNNEI. The CDR3 coding sequence is TGTGCCAGCGGTTGGGGGCGAGATACGCAGTATTTT. It is translated as CASGWGRDTQYF.